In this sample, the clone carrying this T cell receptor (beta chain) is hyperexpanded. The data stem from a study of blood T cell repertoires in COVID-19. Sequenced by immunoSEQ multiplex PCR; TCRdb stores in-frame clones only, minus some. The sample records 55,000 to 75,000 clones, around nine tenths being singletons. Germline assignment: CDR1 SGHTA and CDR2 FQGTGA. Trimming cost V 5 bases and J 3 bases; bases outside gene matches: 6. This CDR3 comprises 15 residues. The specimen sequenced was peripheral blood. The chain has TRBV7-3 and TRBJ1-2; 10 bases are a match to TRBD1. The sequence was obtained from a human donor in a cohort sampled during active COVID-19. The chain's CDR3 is CASSPAGQGHYGYTF. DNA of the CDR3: TGTGCCAGCAGCCCAGCGGGACAGGGGCACTATGGCTACACCTTC.